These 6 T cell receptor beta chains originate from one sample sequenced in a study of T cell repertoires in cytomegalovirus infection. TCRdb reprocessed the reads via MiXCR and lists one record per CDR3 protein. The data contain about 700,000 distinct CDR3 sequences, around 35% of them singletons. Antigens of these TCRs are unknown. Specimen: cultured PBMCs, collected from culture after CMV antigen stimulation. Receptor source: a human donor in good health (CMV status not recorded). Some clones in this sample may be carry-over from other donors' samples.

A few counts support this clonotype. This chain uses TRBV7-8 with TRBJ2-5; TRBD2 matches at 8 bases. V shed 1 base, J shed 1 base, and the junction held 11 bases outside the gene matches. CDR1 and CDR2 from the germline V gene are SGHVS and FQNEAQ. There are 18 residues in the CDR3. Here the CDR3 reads CASSLVGSGDYIQETQYF. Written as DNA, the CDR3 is TGTGCCAGCAGCTTAGTTGGTAGCGGGGACTATATCCAAGAGACCCAGTACTTC.

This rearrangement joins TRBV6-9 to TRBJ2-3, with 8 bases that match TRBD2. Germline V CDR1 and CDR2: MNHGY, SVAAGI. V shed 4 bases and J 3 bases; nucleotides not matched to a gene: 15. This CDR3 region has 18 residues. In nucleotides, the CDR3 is TGTGCCAGCAGTTTTTCGAGGAGGATTCGGGGGGGGACAGATACGCAGTATTTT. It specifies CASSFSRRIRGGTDTQYF.

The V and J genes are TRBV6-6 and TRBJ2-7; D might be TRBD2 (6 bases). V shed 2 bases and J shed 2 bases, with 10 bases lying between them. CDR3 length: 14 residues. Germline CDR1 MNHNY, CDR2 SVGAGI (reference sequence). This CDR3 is CASSYRDFAYEQYF. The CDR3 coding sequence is TGTGCCAGCAGTTACCGGGACTTCGCCTACGAGCAGTACTTC.

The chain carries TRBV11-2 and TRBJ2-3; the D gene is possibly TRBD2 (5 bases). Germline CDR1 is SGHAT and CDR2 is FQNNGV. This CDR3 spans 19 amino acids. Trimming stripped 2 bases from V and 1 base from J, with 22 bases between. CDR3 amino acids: CASSLSAQIVLAGTDTQYF. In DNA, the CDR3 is TGTGCCAGCAGCTTAAGTGCACAGATAGTTCTAGCAGGCACAGATACGCAGTATTTT.

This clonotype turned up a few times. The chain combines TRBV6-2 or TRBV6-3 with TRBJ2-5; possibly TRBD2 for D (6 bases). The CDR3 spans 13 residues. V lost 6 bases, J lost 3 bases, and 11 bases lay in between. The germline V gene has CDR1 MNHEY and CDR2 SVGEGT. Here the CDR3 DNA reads TGTGCCAGCAGCCAGTGGAGGGAAGAGACCCAGTACTTC. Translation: CASSQWREETQYF.

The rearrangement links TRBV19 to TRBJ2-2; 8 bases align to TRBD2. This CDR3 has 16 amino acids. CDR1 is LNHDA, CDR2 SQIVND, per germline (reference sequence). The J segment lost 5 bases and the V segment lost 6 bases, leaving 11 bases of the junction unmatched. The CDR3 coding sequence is TGTGCCAGTAGGGAACCCGGGACTAGGTTGACCGGGGAGCTGTTTTTT. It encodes CASREPGTRLTGELFF.